Presented here are 9 T cell receptor beta chains from one specimen sequenced in a study of Tregs in tolerant kidney transplant recipients. TCRdb's copy holds only in-frame clones and misses some; the assay was immunoSEQ multiplex PCR. The table lists about 83,000 clones, 95% to 98% of them singletons, with about 0.61% in the top ten. The sequences come from CD4+ T cells from blood, collected before the transplant. The receptors derive from a human donor who received a combined kidney and bone marrow transplant.

A few counts support this clone. The chain is built from TRBV18 and TRBJ2-1, with D maybe TRBD2 (5 bases). V was clipped by 6 bases and J by 8 bases, with 20 bases between them. The CDR3 totals 15 residues. Germline V CDR1 and CDR2: KGHSH, LQKENI. The chain's CDR3 is CASSRTLLDRDEQFF. For the CDR3, the DNA is TGTGCCAGCTCCCGGACCCTACTAGACCGGGATGAGCAGTTCTTC.

The chain employs TRBV2 and TRBJ2-6; possibly TRBD1 for D (6 bases). From germline, CDR1 is SNHLY and CDR2 FYNNEI. V was clipped by 4 bases and J by 2 bases, with 21 bases between them. There are 19 residues in the CDR3. Written as DNA, the CDR3 is TGTGCCAGCAGTGGTCACAGGGTTCGGGCGTATGCTGGGGCCAACGTCCTGACTTTC. It specifies CASSGHRVRAYAGANVLTF.

This chain links TRBV5-3 with TRBJ2-4, with D tentatively TRBD1 (5 bases). TRBV5-3 is labeled an ORF, and its function is uncertain. V lost 4 bases and J 11 bases, leaving 16 bases between the germline ends. CDR3 length: 13 residues. The CDR3 nucleotides are TGTGCCAGAAGCCAGGGCCAATACGTCCTTCAGTACTTC. It translates to CARSQGQYVLQYF.

The J gene is TRBJ2-3, the V gene TRBV4-1; D perhaps matches TRBD2 (7 bases). V was trimmed by 0 bases and J by 4 bases, leaving 14 bases between them. In germline, CDR1 is MGHRA, CDR2 YSYEKL. The CDR3 is 16 residues long. DNA for the CDR3: TGCGCCAGCAGCCAAGAAGGGGGGGAGGGCCCAGATACGCAGTATTTT. Its protein product is CASSQEGGEGPDTQYF.

This clone has just one count. V and J are TRBV30 and TRBJ2-7, with TRBD2 as a possible D gene (5 bases). The V end lost 0 bases, the J end lost 0 bases, and 12 bases lay between the germline ends. CDR1 and CDR2 from the germline V gene are GTSNPN and SVGIG (reference sequence). This CDR3 comprises 15 residues. The chain's CDR3 is CAWSVLGVPSYEQYF. The CDR3 coding sequence is TGTGCCTGGAGTGTACTAGGCGTGCCCTCCTACGAGCAGTACTTC.

The chain joins TRBV4-2 to TRBJ2-7, with 9 bases lining up with TRBD2. This CDR3 contains 17 residues. Trimming cost V 8 bases and J 3 bases; bases outside gene matches: 17. Germline CDR1 and CDR2: LGHNA and YNFKEQ. The CDR3 sequence is CASSTGTSPKIIYEQYF. The CDR3 DNA follows: TGTGCCAGCTCGACCGGGACTAGCCCTAAAATTATCTACGAGCAGTACTTC.

This sequence joins TRBV14 and TRBJ1-1; no firm D call. Trimming pared 3 bases from V and 5 bases from J, leaving 7 bases between. The CDR3 is made up of 12 amino acids. Germline V gene lookup returns CDR1 SGHDN and CDR2 FVKESK. CDR3 residues: CASSQGETEAFF. DNA of the CDR3: TGTGCCAGCAGCCAGGGCGAGACTGAAGCTTTCTTT.

This sequence joins TRBV14 and TRBJ2-5; 9 nucleotides agree with TRBD2. V gave up 3 bases and J gave up 5 bases; unmatched junction bases: 10. The CDR3 runs to 16 residues. Germline CDR1 reads SGHDN; CDR2 reads FVKESK. CDR3 DNA sequence: TGTGCCAGCAGCCACCACGAGCTAGCGGGGTGGGAGACCCAGTACTTC. It encodes CASSHHELAGWETQYF.

This chain links TRBV5-4 with TRBJ2-7; D is perhaps TRBD1 (5 bases). V lost 4 bases and J 6 bases, leaving 20 bases between the germline ends. Germline values: CDR1 SGHNT, CDR2 YYREEE (reference sequence). The CDR3 runs to 15 residues. CDR3 amino acids: CASSPASNTGSEQYF. The CDR3 DNA sequence: TGTGCCAGCAGCCCGGCTTCCAACACAGGATCCGAGCAGTACTTC.